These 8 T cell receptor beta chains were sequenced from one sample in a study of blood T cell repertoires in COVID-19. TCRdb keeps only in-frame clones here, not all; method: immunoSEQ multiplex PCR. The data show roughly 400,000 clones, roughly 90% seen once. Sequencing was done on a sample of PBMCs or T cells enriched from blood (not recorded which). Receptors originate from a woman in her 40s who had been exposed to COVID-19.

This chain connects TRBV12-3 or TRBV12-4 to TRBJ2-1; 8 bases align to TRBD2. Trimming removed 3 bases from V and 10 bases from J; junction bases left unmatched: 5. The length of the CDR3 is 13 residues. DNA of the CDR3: TGTGCCAGCAGTTTCGGTACTAGCGGCGAGCAGTTCTTC. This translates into CASSFGTSGEQFF.

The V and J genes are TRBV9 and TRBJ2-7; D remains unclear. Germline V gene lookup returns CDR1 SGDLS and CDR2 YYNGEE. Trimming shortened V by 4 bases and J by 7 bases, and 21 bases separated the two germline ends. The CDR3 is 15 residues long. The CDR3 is CASSPSWQTGVEQYF. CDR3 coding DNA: TGTGCCAGCAGCCCTAGTTGGCAGACTGGTGTAGAGCAGTACTTC.

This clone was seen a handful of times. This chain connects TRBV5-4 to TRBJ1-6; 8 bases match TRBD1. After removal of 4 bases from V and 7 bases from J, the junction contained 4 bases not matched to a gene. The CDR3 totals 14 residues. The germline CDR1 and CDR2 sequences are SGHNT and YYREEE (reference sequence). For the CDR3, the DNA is TGTGCCAGCAGCGCGGGACAGGTAAATTCACCCCTCCACTTT. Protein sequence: CASSAGQVNSPLHF. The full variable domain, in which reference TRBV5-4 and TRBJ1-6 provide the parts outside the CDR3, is ETGVTQSPTHLIKTRGQQVTLRCSSQSGHNTVSWYQQALGQGPQFIFQYYREEENGRGNFPPRFSGLQFPNYSSELNVNALELDDSALYLCASSAGQVNSPLHFGNGTRLTVT.

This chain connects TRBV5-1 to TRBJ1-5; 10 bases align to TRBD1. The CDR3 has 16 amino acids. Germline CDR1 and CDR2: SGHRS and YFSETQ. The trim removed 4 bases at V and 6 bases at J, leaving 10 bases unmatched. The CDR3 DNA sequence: TGCGCCAGCAGCCTCGACGGCCGGACAGGGGGTCAGCCCCAGCATTTT. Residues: CASSLDGRTGGQPQHF.

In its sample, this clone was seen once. The CDR3 sequence: CASSPLEALNTEAFF. In DNA, the CDR3 is TGTGCCAGCTCACCACTGGAGGCACTGAACACTGAAGCTTTCTTT. The V gene is TRBV18, the J gene TRBJ1-1; the D is unclear. The CDR3 extends over 15 amino acids. Germline V CDR1 and CDR2: KGHSH, LQKENI. V was trimmed by 1 base and J by 0 bases, leaving 9 bases between them.

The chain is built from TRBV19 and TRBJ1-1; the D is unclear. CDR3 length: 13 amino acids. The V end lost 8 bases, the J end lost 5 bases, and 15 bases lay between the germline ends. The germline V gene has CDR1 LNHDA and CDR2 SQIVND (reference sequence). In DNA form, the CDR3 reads TGTGCCAGTTCTACAGCGGAGAGAACTGAAGCTTTCTTT. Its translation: CASSTAERTEAFF.

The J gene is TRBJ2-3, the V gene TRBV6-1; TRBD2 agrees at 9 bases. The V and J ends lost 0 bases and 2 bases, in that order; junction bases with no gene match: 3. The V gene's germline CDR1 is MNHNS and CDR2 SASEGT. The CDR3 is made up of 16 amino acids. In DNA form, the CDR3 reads TGTGCCAGCAGTGAAGCCCTAGCGGGGACCACAGATACGCAGTATTTT. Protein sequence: CASSEALAGTTDTQYF.

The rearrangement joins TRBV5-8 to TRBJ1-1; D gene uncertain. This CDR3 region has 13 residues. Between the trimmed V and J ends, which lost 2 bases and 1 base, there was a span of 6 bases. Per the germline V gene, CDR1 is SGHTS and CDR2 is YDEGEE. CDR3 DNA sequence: TGTGCCAGCAGCTTTCAACAGAACACTGAAGCTTTCTTT. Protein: CASSFQQNTEAFF.